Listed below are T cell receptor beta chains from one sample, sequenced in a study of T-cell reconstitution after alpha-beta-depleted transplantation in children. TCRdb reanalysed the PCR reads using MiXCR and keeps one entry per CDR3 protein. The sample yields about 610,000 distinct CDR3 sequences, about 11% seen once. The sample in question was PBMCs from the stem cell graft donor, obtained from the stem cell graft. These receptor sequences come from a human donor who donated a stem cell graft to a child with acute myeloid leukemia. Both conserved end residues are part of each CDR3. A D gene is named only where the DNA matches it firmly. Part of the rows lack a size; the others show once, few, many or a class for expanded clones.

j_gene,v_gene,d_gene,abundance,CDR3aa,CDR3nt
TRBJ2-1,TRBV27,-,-,CASSRQGGIYNEQFF,TGTGCCAGCAGTCGTCAGGGTGGAATTTACAATGAGCAGTTCTTC
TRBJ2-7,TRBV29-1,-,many,CSVVGTEQQYF,TGCAGCGTTGTGGGCACAGAACAGCAGTACTTC
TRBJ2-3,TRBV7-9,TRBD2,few,CASSIASGRVDTQYF,TGTGCCAGCAGCATAGCTAGCGGGAGGGTCGATACGCAGTATTTT
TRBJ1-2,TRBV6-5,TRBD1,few,CASSYSTRGFGYTF,TGTGCCAGCAGTTACTCGACCAGGGGGTTTGGCTACACCTTC
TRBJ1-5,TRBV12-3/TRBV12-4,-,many,CASSFLGRGQPQHF,TGTGCCAGCAGTTTTTTGGGGAGGGGTCAGCCCCAGCATTTT
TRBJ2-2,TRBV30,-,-,CVWSPPGQGNTGELFF,TGTGTCTGGAGTCCCCCAGGCCAGGGGAACACCGGGGAGCTGTTTTTT
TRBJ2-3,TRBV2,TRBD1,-,CASSGQVPDTQYF,TGTGCCAGCTCGGGACAGGTCCCAGATACGCAGTATTTT
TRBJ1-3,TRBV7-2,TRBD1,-,CASSRLGQGGNTIYF,TGTGCCAGCAGCCGCCTCGGACAGGGGGGAAACACCATATATTTT
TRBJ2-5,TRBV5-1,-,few,CASSLVGGLQETQYF,TGCGCCAGCAGCTTGGTAGGCGGGCTCCAAGAGACCCAGTACTTC
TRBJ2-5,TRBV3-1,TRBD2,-,CASSPALAGGQETQYF,TGTGCCAGCAGCCCCGCACTAGCGGGAGGGCAAGAGACCCAGTACTTC
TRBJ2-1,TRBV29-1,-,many,CSVQGFNEQFF,TGCAGCGTTCAGGGGTTCAATGAGCAGTTCTTC
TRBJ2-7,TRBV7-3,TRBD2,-,CASSILAGPSYEQYF,TGTGCCAGCAGCATTCTAGCGGGCCCCTCCTACGAGCAGTACTTC
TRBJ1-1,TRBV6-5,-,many,CASSYFDGTEAFF,TGTGCCAGCAGTTACTTCGACGGTACTGAAGCTTTCTTT
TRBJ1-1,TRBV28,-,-,CASSPTNWEAFF,TGTGCCAGCAGTCCCACAAATTGGGAAGCTTTCTTT
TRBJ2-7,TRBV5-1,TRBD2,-,CASSAGTSGKSYEQYF,TGCGCCAGCAGCGCCGGGACTAGCGGGAAGTCCTACGAGCAGTACTTC
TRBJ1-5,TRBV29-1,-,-,CSVVAGAGPQHF,TGCAGCGTTGTGGCGGGCGCTGGGCCCCAGCATTTT
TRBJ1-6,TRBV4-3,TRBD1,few,CASSQDLAGGRSPLHF,TGCGCCAGCAGCCAAGATCTAGCAGGGGGCCGCTCACCCCTCCACTTT
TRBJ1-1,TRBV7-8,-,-,CASSSGLRARTRGDTEAFF,TGTGCCAGCAGCTCAGGCCTTCGAGCTAGGACTAGGGGCGACACTGAAGCTTTCTTT
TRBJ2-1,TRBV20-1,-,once,CSARDVTRSSYNEQFF,TGCAGTGCTAGAGATGTTACCCGTAGCTCCTACAATGAGCAGTTCTTC
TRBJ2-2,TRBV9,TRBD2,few,CASSVGLAGGGSTGELFF,TGTGCCAGCAGCGTAGGACTAGCGGGAGGGGGCAGCACCGGGGAGCTGTTTTTT
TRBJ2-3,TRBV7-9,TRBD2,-,CASSFGTSGRRTDTQYF,TGTGCCAGCAGCTTCGGGACTAGCGGGAGACGCACAGATACGCAGTATTTT
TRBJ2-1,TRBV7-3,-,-,CASSYDYSSYNEQFF,TGTGCCAGCAGCTACGACTACTCCTCCTACAATGAGCAGTTCTTC
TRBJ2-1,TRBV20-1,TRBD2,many,CSARDPRLAGGKEQFF,TGCAGTGCTAGAGATCCCAGACTAGCGGGAGGTAAAGAGCAGTTCTTC
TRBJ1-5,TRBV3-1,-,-,CASSQEGGGNQPQHF,TGTGCCAGCAGCCAAGAAGGAGGGGGGAATCAGCCCCAGCATTTT
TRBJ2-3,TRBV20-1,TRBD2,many,CSAIAGGVDTQYF,TGCAGTGCTATAGCGGGAGGGGTAGATACGCAGTATTTT
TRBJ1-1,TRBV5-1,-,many,CASSLGLGAVISGEAFF,TGCGCCAGCAGCTTGGGTCTCGGGGCGGTTATTTCAGGTGAAGCTTTCTTT
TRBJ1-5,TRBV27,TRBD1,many,CASSSRQGIAEPQHF,TGTGCCAGCAGTTCGAGACAGGGGATAGCGGAACCCCAGCATTTT
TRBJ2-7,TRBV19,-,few,CASSMLQGGEQYF,TGTGCCAGTAGTATGTTACAGGGCGGCGAGCAGTACTTC
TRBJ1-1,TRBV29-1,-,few,CSVETAGAFF,TGCAGCGTTGAAACAGCCGGTGCTTTCTTT
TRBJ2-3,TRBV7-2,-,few,CASSLQAGNTDTQYF,TGTGCCAGCAGCTTACAAGCGGGTAACACAGATACGCAGTATTTT
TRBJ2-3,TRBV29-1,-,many,CSVEIGGRGTDTQYF,TGCAGCGTAGAGATTGGAGGGCGTGGTACAGATACGCAGTATTTT
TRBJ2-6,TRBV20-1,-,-,CSARDNRAGSSGANVLTF,TGCAGTGCTAGGGATAACCGGGCGGGCTCCTCTGGGGCCAACGTCCTGACTTTC
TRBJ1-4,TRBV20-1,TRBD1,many,CSASEDRGLANEKLFF,TGCAGTGCTAGTGAGGACAGGGGGCTCGCTAATGAAAAACTGTTTTTT
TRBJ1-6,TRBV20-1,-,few,CSARDYFRESPLHF,TGCAGTGCTAGAGATTATTTCCGGGAATCACCCCTCCACTTT
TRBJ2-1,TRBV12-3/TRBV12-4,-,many,CASSLEGREQFF,TGTGCCAGCAGTTTGGAGGGAAGGGAGCAGTTCTTC
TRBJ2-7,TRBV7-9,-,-,CASSPPVVYEQYF,TGTGCCAGCAGCCCCCCCGTAGTCTACGAGCAGTACTTC
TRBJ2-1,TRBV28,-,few,CASSLQSEYNEQFF,TGTGCCAGCAGTCTCCAGTCGGAATACAATGAGCAGTTCTTC
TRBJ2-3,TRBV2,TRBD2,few,CASRTGTSGPVDTQYF,TGTGCCAGCAGAACCGGGACTAGCGGACCGGTTGATACGCAGTATTTT
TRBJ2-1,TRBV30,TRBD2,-,CAQTGTSGAPGVPISYNEQFF,TGTGCCCAAACCGGGACTAGCGGGGCCCCAGGGGTCCCAATCTCCTACAATGAGCAGTTCTTC
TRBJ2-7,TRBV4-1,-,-,CASSQDRPGISYEQYF,TGCGCCAGCAGCCAAGATCGGCCGGGGATCTCCTACGAGCAGTACTTC
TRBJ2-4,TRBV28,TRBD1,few,CASIGTGSPKNIQYF,TGTGCCAGCATTGGGACAGGCAGCCCCAAAAACATTCAGTACTTC
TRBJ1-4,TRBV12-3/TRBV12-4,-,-,CATAQTGEKLFF,TGTGCCACCGCCCAAACGGGTGAAAAACTGTTTTTT
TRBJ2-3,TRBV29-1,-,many,CSVRGRTTDTQYF,TGCAGCGTTCGTGGGAGGACCACAGATACGCAGTATTTT
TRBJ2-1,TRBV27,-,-,CASSLLGGGDEQFF,TGTGCCAGCAGTTTACTAGGGGGTGGCGATGAGCAGTTCTTC
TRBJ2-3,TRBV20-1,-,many,CSAPDAYEADTQYF,TGCAGTGCCCCGGACGCCTACGAGGCAGATACGCAGTATTTT
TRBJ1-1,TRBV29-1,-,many,CSFKWGTEAFF,TGCAGCTTCAAATGGGGGACTGAAGCTTTCTTT
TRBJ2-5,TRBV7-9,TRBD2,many,CASSLARTSGKETQYF,TGTGCCAGCAGCTTAGCGCGGACTAGCGGGAAAGAGACCCAGTACTTC
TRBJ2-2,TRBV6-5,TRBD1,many,CASRGQGNTGELFF,TGTGCCAGCCGCGGACAGGGGAACACCGGGGAGCTGTTTTTT
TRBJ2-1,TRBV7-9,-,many,CASSLAGIYNEQFF,TGTGCCAGCAGCTTGGCAGGGATCTACAATGAGCAGTTCTTC
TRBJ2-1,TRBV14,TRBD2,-,CASSQDGSGRVFNEQFF,TGTGCCAGCAGCCAAGATGGAAGCGGGAGGGTATTCAATGAGCAGTTCTTC
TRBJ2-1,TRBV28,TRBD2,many,CASSDGTSGNNEQFF,TGTGCCAGCAGTGACGGGACTAGCGGCAACAATGAGCAGTTCTTC
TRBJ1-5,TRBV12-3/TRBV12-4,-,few,CASSPGTRGHQPQHF,TGTGCCAGCAGTCCCGGGACTCGGGGGCATCAGCCCCAGCATTTT